A single sample is the source of the 32 T cell receptor beta chains below, sequenced in a study of T cell repertoires in cytomegalovirus infection. One entry per CDR3 protein results from TCRdb running MiXCR on the reads. The top ten hold roughly an eighth of the sample, which has roughly 990,000 distinct CDR3 sequences, approximately 30% seen once. Their target antigens are unknown. The sample here was cultured CD8+ T cells from PBMCs, taken from culture after CMV antigen stimulation. The source is a human donor in good health (CMV status not recorded). Some clones in this sample may be carry-over from other donors' samples.

This clonotype has a count of ten or more. V gene TRBV7-9 combines with J gene TRBJ2-5; the match to TRBD2 covers 13 bases. Germline V gives CDR1 SEHNR, CDR2 FQNEAQ (reference sequence). J lost 3 bases, V lost 5 bases, and 6 bases had no gene match. The CDR3 is made up of 16 amino acids. The CDR3 protein is CASSQGGLAGKETQYF. The CDR3 coding sequence is TGTGCCAGCAGCCAAGGGGGACTAGCGGGGAAAGAGACCCAGTACTTC. Complete variable domain (other parts from reference TRBV7-9 and TRBJ2-5): DTGVSQNPRHKITKRGQNVTFRCDPISEHNRLYWYRQTLGQGPEFLTYFQNEAQLEKSRLLSDRFSAERPKGSFSTLEIQRTEQGDSAMYLCASSQGGLAGKETQYFGPGTRLLVL.

This clonotype came up a few times. The chain joins TRBV7-9 to TRBJ2-5; 10 bases are a match to TRBD2. CDR1 and CDR2 from the germline V gene are SEHNR and FQNEAQ (reference sequence). The J segment lost 2 bases and the V segment lost 5 bases, leaving 8 bases of the junction unmatched. The CDR3 spans 16 residues. The CDR3 reads CASSPSGGARQETQYF. The CDR3 coding sequence is TGTGCCAGCAGCCCAAGCGGGGGGGCGCGGCAAGAGACCCAGTACTTC.

The J gene is TRBJ2-6, the V gene TRBV10-3; 9 nucleotides match TRBD1. From germline, CDR1 is ENHRY and CDR2 SYGVKD. V gave up 6 bases and J gave up 0 bases; unmatched junction bases: 6. CDR3 length equals 17 residues. The chain's CDR3 is CAIRTRDRASGANVLTF. The CDR3 region has the DNA TGTGCCATCAGAACCCGGGACAGGGCCTCTGGGGCCAACGTCCTGACTTTC.

A note on this clonotype: This may arise from a read error, as a much more abundant clone is one base away. This chain joins TRBV7-6 and TRBJ2-5, with 8 nucleotides matching TRBD1. Germline assignment: CDR1 SGHVS and CDR2 FNYEAQ. The CDR3 spans 16 residues. The CDR3 protein is CAGSLRALGDRETQYF. CDR3 in DNA: TGTGCCGGCAGCTTAAGGGCCCTTGGGGACAGGGAGACCCAGTACTTC.

This clonotype has a handful of counts. This rearrangement joins TRBV20-1 to TRBJ2-2; the D call may be TRBD1 or TRBD2 (5 bases each). V was pared by 6 bases and J by 1 base, with 9 bases between. The CDR3 totals 13 residues. Germline lookup yields CDR1 DFQATT and CDR2 SNEGSKA (reference sequence). The CDR3 nucleotides read TGCAGTGCGAGGGGTCGGAACACCGGGGAGCTGTTTTTT. It specifies CSARGRNTGELFF.

This clonotype was observed a few times. This chain joins TRBV27 and TRBJ2-1; D might be TRBD1 or TRBD2, each matching 5 bases. CDR3 length: 14 amino acids. Deletions cut 4 bases from V and 3 bases from J, with 10 bases between. Germline loops: CDR1 MNHEY, CDR2 SMNVEV (reference sequence). The CDR3 DNA is TGTGCCAGCAGTTCGGGACGGAACTACAATGAGCAGTTCTTC. It translates to CASSSGRNYNEQFF.

The gene calls are TRBV7-6 and TRBJ2-1; D may be TRBD1 (6 bases). V dropped 3 bases and J dropped 2 bases, with 11 bases sitting between them. Germline loops: CDR1 SGHVS, CDR2 FNYEAQ. The CDR3 extends over 15 amino acids. The DNA of the CDR3 is TGTGCCAGCAGCTTTACAGGGTACCCCTACAATGAGCAGTTCTTC. Translating it yields CASSFTGYPYNEQFF.

V gene TRBV4-1 combines with J gene TRBJ1-2, with D possibly matching TRBD1 (6 bases). V was pared by 0 bases and J by 4 bases, with 12 bases between. CDR1 is MGHRA and CDR2 is YSYEKL in the germline V gene. The CDR3 runs 15 residues. The CDR3 bases are TGCGCCAGCAGCCAAGATTTGGACAGTTCCTATGGCTACACCTTC. It is translated as CASSQDLDSSYGYTF.

This clonotype was seen repeatedly, ten times or more. CDR3 residues: CASSNTEAFF. CDR3 DNA: TGTGCCAGCAGCAACACTGAAGCTTTCTTT. The V gene is TRBV12-3 or TRBV12-4, the J gene TRBJ1-1; D not certain. The CDR3 has 10 amino acids. The ends were cut back, 6 bases at V and 2 bases at J, with 1 base in the middle.

There are a few counts of this clonotype. CDR3 in amino acids: CASRTGREENYGYTF. The CDR3 DNA reads TGTGCCAGCAGAACCGGACGGGAGGAGAACTATGGCTACACCTTC. V usage is TRBV6-2 or TRBV6-3 and J usage is TRBJ1-2; D gene ambiguous. Trimming took off 6 bases at V and 2 bases at J, with 16 bases between the two ends. CDR3 length: 15 residues. Germline V gene sequence: CDR1 MNHEY, CDR2 SVGEGT.

This CDR3 is CASSTNRDTANYGYTF. CDR3 nucleotides: TGTGCCAGCAGCACCAACCGGGACACCGCTAACTATGGCTACACCTTC. This chain connects TRBV7-9 to TRBJ1-2; tentatively, D is TRBD1 (6 bases). This CDR3 is built from 16 residues. Trimming took 5 bases from V and 0 from J, leaving 16 bases between them. Germline V CDR1 and CDR2: SEHNR, FQNEAQ (reference sequence).

This clonotype was recorded a few times. The V call is TRBV27, the J call TRBJ1-1, with 7 bases that match TRBD1. From germline, CDR1 is MNHEY and CDR2 SMNVEV (reference sequence). V shed 0 bases and J 6 bases; nucleotides not matched to a gene: 4. The CDR3 is 14 residues long. The CDR3 sequence: CASSLSGGASEAFF. The CDR3 region has the DNA TGTGCCAGCAGTTTATCAGGGGGCGCGTCTGAAGCTTTCTTT.

This clonotype was seen a handful of times. A read error may explain this, as a much larger clone is one base away. This CDR3 is CASSPDPEAFF. In DNA, the CDR3 is TGTGCCAGCAGCCCGGACCCTGAAGCTTTCTTT. The chain links TRBV7-9 to TRBJ1-1; no definite D call. The CDR3 contains 11 residues. Germline CDR1 reads SEHNR; CDR2 reads FQNEAQ (reference sequence). The V end was cut by 5 bases, the J end by 6 bases, with 7 bases between.

Notes on this clonotype: One junction end disagrees with the germline gene, perhaps due to a read error. This sequence joins TRBV7-7 and TRBJ2-1; weak D call: TRBD2 (5 bases). Per the germline V gene, CDR1 is SSHAT and CDR2 is FNYEAQ (reference sequence). The CDR3 has 13 amino acids. For the CDR3, the DNA is TGTGCTAGCAGCTTAGAACTAGTGGATGAGCAGTTCTTC. The encoded protein is CASSLELVDEQFF.

CDR3 nucleotides: TGTGCCAGCAGTACCACCGACAGTTTTGGCGGGGAGCTGTTTTTT. Encoded protein: CASSTTDSFGGELFF. The chain combines TRBV6-5 with TRBJ2-2; possibly TRBD1 for D (5 bases). V was pared by 5 bases and J by 7 bases, with 17 bases between. The CDR3 consists of 15 residues. Germline V gives CDR1 MNHEY, CDR2 SVGAGI.

The count of this clonotype is one. V usage is TRBV10-3 and J usage is TRBJ2-3; D unresolved. The germline V gene encodes CDR1 ENHRY and CDR2 SYGVKD. This CDR3 is built from 14 residues. The V and J ends lost 6 bases and 7 bases respectively, with 17 bases between them. The CDR3 here is CAISAVKSSYTQYF. The DNA of the CDR3 is TGTGCCATCAGCGCTGTAAAATCTTCATATACGCAGTATTTT.

The chain has TRBV19 and TRBJ2-1, with D tentatively TRBD1 or TRBD2 (5 bases each). CDR3 length: 13 amino acids. Germline CDR1 reads LNHDA; CDR2 reads SQIVND (reference sequence). Trimming removed 8 bases from V and 4 bases from J, with 12 bases in between. Here the CDR3 reads CASSRDPYNEQFF. The DNA of the CDR3 is TGTGCCAGTTCTCGGGACCCTTACAATGAGCAGTTCTTC.

J is TRBJ1-1 and V is TRBV27, with D maybe TRBD1 (6 bases). The germline V gene encodes CDR1 MNHEY and CDR2 SMNVEV (reference sequence). This CDR3 spans 15 amino acids. V lost 1 base and J lost 1, with 10 bases in between. The CDR3 sequence is CASSLLGGRNTEAFF. CDR3 coding DNA: TGTGCCAGCAGTTTATTAGGGGGACGGAACACTGAAGCTTTCTTT.

V and J are TRBV2 and TRBJ2-4, with TRBD1 identical over 7 bases. The germline CDR1 and CDR2 sequences are SNHLY and FYNNEI. Trimming cost V 6 bases and J 0 bases; bases outside gene matches: 8. CDR3 length: 16 amino acids. The CDR3 DNA follows: TGTGCCAGCAGCGTAGACAGGGCTGGAGCCAAAAACATTCAGTACTTC. Protein product: CASSVDRAGAKNIQYF.

Turning to this clonotype: Relative to the germline gene, one junction end is altered; a read error may explain this. CDR3 nucleotides: TGTGCCAGCAGTTTAAACAGCTACAATAAGCAGTTCTTC. Residues: CASSLNSYNKQFF. The chain employs TRBV12-3 or TRBV12-4 and TRBJ2-1, with D hard to call. This CDR3 has 13 residues.

The table lists this clonotype with a few counts. V and J are TRBV7-8 and TRBJ2-7; 7 bases are a match to TRBD2. CDR3 size: 15 residues. Germline V gene data show CDR1 as SGHVS and CDR2 as FQNEAQ. The V and J ends lost 5 bases and 3 bases, in that order; junction bases with no gene match: 10. The CDR3 spells CASSPRRGEFYEQYF. The CDR3 DNA reads TGTGCCAGCAGCCCTAGACGGGGGGAATTCTACGAGCAGTACTTC.

The sample holds many counts of this clonotype. The V and J genes are TRBV7-2 and TRBJ2-4, with a weak D call TRBD1 (6 bases). The length of the CDR3 is 16 residues. The germline V and J ends were trimmed by 4 bases and 2 bases, with 15 bases remaining between them. The germline V gene has CDR1 SGHTA and CDR2 FQGNSA. In nucleotides, the CDR3 is TGTGCCAGCAGCTCGGTCGCAGGGGCAACCAAAAACATTCAGTACTTC. It is translated as CASSSVAGATKNIQYF.

This rearrangement joins TRBV7-9 to TRBJ2-5, with D perhaps TRBD1 (6 bases). The V gene lost 5 bases and the J gene lost 5 bases, with 18 bases spanning the gap. The CDR3 totals 15 residues. From germline, CDR1 is SEHNR and CDR2 FQNEAQ (reference sequence). CDR3 sequence reads: CASSPTIRGMETQYF. DNA for the CDR3: TGTGCCAGCAGCCCAACAATAAGGGGGATGGAGACCCAGTACTTC.

CDR3 loop: CASSPRGRENTGELFF. The CDR3 nucleotides are TGTGCCAGCAGCCCTCGGGGGAGGGAGAACACCGGGGAGCTGTTTTTT. This chain joins TRBV7-9 and TRBJ2-2, with 7 bases aligning to TRBD2. V trimming: 5 bases; J trimming: 1 base; junction bases outside the gene matches: 7. Germline loops: CDR1 SEHNR, CDR2 FQNEAQ (reference sequence). The CDR3 spans 16 residues.

This rearrangement joins TRBV25-1 to TRBJ2-2; 10 nucleotides match TRBD2. The CDR3 totals 18 residues. V lost 0 bases, J lost 6 bases, and 10 bases stayed unmatched. Germline CDR1 and CDR2: MGHDK and SYGVNS. The CDR3 DNA reads as TGTGCCAGCAGTGAATATTGGTCTAGCGGGGGCCCCCCCGGGGAGCTGTTTTTT. Translated: CASSEYWSSGGPPGELFF.

The chain recombines TRBV12-3 or TRBV12-4 with TRBJ1-1, with 9 bases matching TRBD1. V trimming: 8 bases; J trimming: 5 bases; junction bases outside the gene matches: 3. The CDR3 length is 12 residues. This chain's CDR3 is CASGTGRTEAFF. As DNA, the CDR3 is TGTGCCAGCGGGACAGGGCGGACTGAAGCTTTCTTT.

The chain joins TRBV27 to TRBJ2-2; D tentatively fits TRBD1 or TRBD2 (5 bases each). V lost 7 bases to trimming and J lost 9 bases, with 15 bases between them. The germline CDR1 and CDR2 sequences are MNHEY and SMNVEV (reference sequence). The length of the CDR3 is 13 residues. The CDR3 sequence is CASKRGLGRELFF. The CDR3 nucleotides read TGTGCCAGCAAGAGGGGTTTGGGCAGGGAGCTGTTTTTT.

This clonotype was picked up a small number of times. The rearrangement links TRBV20-1 to TRBJ2-1; 11 bases fit TRBD2. V lost 0 bases and J lost 2; bases outside the gene matches: 6. The CDR3 length is 17 residues. CDR1 is DFQATT and CDR2 is SNEGSKA in the germline V gene (reference sequence). The CDR3 protein is CSARDYVAGGTYNEQFF. Written as DNA, the CDR3 is TGCAGTGCTAGAGATTATGTAGCGGGGGGGACCTACAATGAGCAGTTCTTC.

This clonotype was recorded a few times. This chain joins TRBV4-1 and TRBJ1-5, with D unclear. The CDR3 sequence is 15 residues long. V was trimmed by 0 bases and J by 2 bases, leaving 8 bases between them. CDR1 MGHRA and CDR2 YSYEKL come from the germline V gene. CDR3 DNA: TGCGCCAGCAGCCAAGAACAACAGCGCAATCAGCCCCAGCATTTT. Translation gives CASSQEQQRNQPQHF.

Many counts were recorded for this clonotype. This CDR3 is CASSEVGLYEQYF. In DNA form, the CDR3 reads TGTGCCAGCAGTGAAGTTGGCCTGTACGAGCAGTACTTC. The chain uses TRBV6-1 and TRBJ2-7, with D unclear. Germline values: CDR1 MNHNS, CDR2 SASEGT. CDR3 length equals 13 residues. Trimming removed 1 base at V and 4 bases at J, with 8 bases between.

The genes are TRBV5-6 and TRBJ2-1; 9 bases are shared with TRBD1. The CDR3 is made up of 16 amino acids. V lost 0 bases and J lost 2; bases outside the gene matches: 3. The germline V gene has CDR1 SGHDT and CDR2 YYEEEE. The CDR3 DNA reads as TGTGCCAGCAGCTTGGTGAACAGGGGGCCCTACAATGAGCAGTTCTTC. This encodes CASSLVNRGPYNEQFF.

The chain recombines TRBV12-3 or TRBV12-4 with TRBJ2-1; 9 bases are shared with TRBD2. The length of the CDR3 is 14 residues. The J segment lost 3 bases and the V segment lost 5 bases, leaving 2 bases of the junction unmatched. The CDR3 region is CASSAAGGYNEQFF. The CDR3 nucleotides are TGTGCCAGCAGTGCAGCGGGGGGCTACAATGAGCAGTTCTTC.